This T cell receptor beta chain was sequenced for a study of T-cell reconstitution after alpha-beta-depleted transplantation in children (dated by TCRdb to 2016 to 2017). General notes on the study: The study quantitatively tracked T-cell immune reconstitution after TCRalphabeta/CD19-depleted allogeneic hematopoietic cell transplantation in children using TCR repertoire profiling. Study-wide conclusions, independent of this receptor: The apparently early recovery of alphabetaT-cell counts about two months after transplant reportedly depended on only several hundred rapidly expanded clones that came from non-depleted graft cells. Over subsequent months, a decline in hyperexpanded clone frequencies was noted, and after one year, T-cell counts and TCRbeta diversity were mostly ascribed to newly produced T cells. In some patients, high TCRbeta diversity at day 60 was attributed to recipient T cells and intrathymic progenitors that had survived conditioning.

Concerning this clonotype: Its antigen is unknown. No base-level quality is on record; no much larger clone is a single base apart.

According to the study, the label for this sample's treatment or condition signals: allogeneic hematopoietic cell transplantation with graft depleted of TCRalphabeta T cells and CD19 B cells. Transplant recipients were children who received TCRalphabeta/CD19-depleted allogeneic hematopoietic cell grafts. The method behind the library was PCR. Instrument on record: Illumina HiSeq 2500. To normalize quantification of the TCRbeta repertoire, the TCR libraries were built with molecular barcoding that relied on unique molecular identifiers. TCRdb's own reprocessing of the public reads used fastp at Q25 and MiXCR and kept productive beta chains. Every CDR3 protein is listed once, alongside the most common genes and DNA of its rows. Within this sample are 330,000 or so distinct CDR3 sequences, with around 10% of them counted one time only. 7.5% of the sample rests with the top ten. Taken from cysteine to phenylalanine, the CDR3 has 15 residues. Only CDR3 DNA remains: 45 bases, in frame from the first base. Trimming removed 5 bases from V and 5 bases from J; the gene matches leave 9 bases unexplained. Based on the germline V gene (reference sequence), the CDR1 and CDR2 sequences are LNHNV and YYDKDF.

The sample consisted of PBMCs, taken before TCRalphabeta/CD19-depleted stem cell transplant. The sequence was collected from a boy under three years old with acute myeloid leukemia, due to receive a stem cell transplant. The rearranged segments are TRBV15 and TRBJ2-1; 7 of the junction bases match TRBD1. The DNA is TGTGCCACCAGCGACCGCCCGGGACAGAACAATGAGCAGTTCTTC. Translated, this gives CATSDRPGQNNEQFF. Extended through the reference TRBV15 and TRBJ2-1 proteins, this CDR3 yields the full variable domain: DAMVIQNPRYQVTQFGKPVTLSCSQTLNHNVMYWYQQKSSQAPKLLFHYYDKDFNNEADTPDNFQSRRPNTSFCFLDIRSPGLGDTAMYLCATSDRPGQNNEQFFGPGTRLTVL.